These 18 T cell receptor beta chains were sequenced from one sample in a study of beta chain features in type 1 diabetes (dated by TCRdb to 2017 to 2018). Broader findings and caveats from the paper: Type 1 diabetes patients showed a moderate but significant shortening of TCRB CDR3 length in all four CD4+ subsets.

Library preparation was by the immunoSEQ multiplex PCR assay. The entire amount of isolated RNA was reverse transcribed using the High Capacity cDNA Reverse Transcription Kit, so the sequenced TCRB transcripts were expressed ones. The table was pulled from immuneACCESS by TCRdb, which kept in-frame rearrangements only. Such tables lose some clones; where checked, under half of the loss comes from unresolved V genes, and the rest has no known cause. Counted in this sample were about 230,000 clones; 15% to 20% of them appeared once. Approximately 0.081% of the sample rests with the top ten. These receptors' antigens are unknown. The sample comprised naive CD4+ T cells from blood. Per the publication, the cell subset or site label means: true naive CD4+ T cells. Source of these receptors: a man aged 30-40 years with type 1 diabetes.

This clone has just a few counts. The J gene is TRBJ2-2, the V gene TRBV7-2, with 7 bases identical to TRBD2. Germline V gene sequence: CDR1 SGHTA, CDR2 FQGNSA. J was trimmed by 1 base and V by 2 bases; bases with no gene match: 4. The CDR3 spans 16 residues. CDR3 sequence: CASSLFASGNTGELFF. Here the CDR3 DNA reads TGTGCCAGCAGCTTATTTGCTAGCGGGAACACCGGGGAGCTGTTTTTT.

This sequence joins TRBV29-1 and TRBJ2-4; 8 bases are shared with TRBD1. With V trimmed by 7 bases and J by 8 bases, 13 bases remained unmatched. The CDR3 runs to 14 residues. The germline V gene encodes CDR1 SQVTM and CDR2 ANQGSEA. The DNA of the CDR3 is TGCAGCGGGGACCTTACAGGGGGGACACACATTCAGTACTTC. Translating it yields CSGDLTGGTHIQYF.

This clone turned up a few times. This specimen includes other DNA sequences encoding the same CDR3. V gene TRBV4-1 combines with J gene TRBJ2-1; D gene unclear. V was clipped by 0 bases and J by 1 base, with 7 bases between them. Germline V gives CDR1 MGHRA, CDR2 YSYEKL. This CDR3 comprises 15 residues. The CDR3 loop is CASSQDRNSYNEQFF. The CDR3 DNA follows: TGCGCCAGCAGCCAAGATAGAAATTCCTACAATGAGCAGTTCTTC.

The rearrangement joins TRBV2 to TRBJ2-1; a weak D match, TRBD1 (6 bases). This CDR3 is built from 15 residues. Trimming cost V 6 bases and J 0 bases, with 12 bases left between them. Germline lookup yields CDR1 SNHLY and CDR2 FYNNEI. This chain's CDR3 is CASRAGASSYNEQFF. The CDR3 nucleotides read TGTGCCAGCAGAGCAGGGGCCAGCTCCTACAATGAGCAGTTCTTC. The complete variable domain, with remaining parts taken from reference TRBV2 and TRBJ2-1, reads EPEVTQTPSHQVTQMGQEVILRCVPISNHLYFYWYRQILGQKVEFLVSFYNNEISEKSEIFDDQFSVERPDGSNFTLKIRSTKLEDSAMYFCASRAGASSYNEQFFGPGTRLTVL.

This clone was found a few times. Here the CDR3 DNA reads TGCAGCGCCCTGGACAGAGGAGGGCAGCCCCAGCATTTT. Encoded protein: CSALDRGGQPQHF. This chain uses TRBV29-1 with TRBJ1-5; possibly TRBD1 for D (6 bases). The CDR3 has 13 residues. With 7 bases removed from V and 7 bases from J, the gap between germline ends came to 17 bases. CDR1 and CDR2 (germline): SQVTM, ANQGSEA.

This clone was counted a few times. The J gene is TRBJ2-5, the V gene TRBV18, with D unresolved. With 3 bases removed from V and 3 bases from J, the gap between germline ends came to 8 bases. This CDR3 has 13 residues. Looked up from germline, CDR1 is KGHSH and CDR2 is LQKENI. CDR3 protein: CASSPSVEETQYF. DNA for the CDR3: TGTGCCAGCTCACCCTCCGTTGAAGAGACCCAGTACTTC.

This clone was counted a few times. The V gene is TRBV30, the J gene TRBJ2-7; maybe TRBD2 (6 bases). The germline V gene encodes CDR1 GTSNPN and CDR2 SVGIG (reference sequence). CDR3 length equals 15 residues. V lost 0 bases and J lost 9, with 21 bases in between. The CDR3 bases are TGTGCCTGGAGTGTACAAGGGACTTGGAGGTCCGGGCAGTACTTC. Translating it yields CAWSVQGTWRSGQYF.

Only a few counts were recorded for this clone. The rearrangement joins TRBV9 to TRBJ2-7, with no clear D. Germline V gene sequence: CDR1 SGDLS, CDR2 YYNGEE. V was cut by 0 bases and J by 4 bases, with 8 bases left in between. The CDR3 extends over 13 amino acids. As DNA, the CDR3 is TGTGCCAGCAGCGTAGGTGAGTCGTACGAGCAGTACTTC. Translating gives CASSVGESYEQYF.

The chain has TRBV29-1 and TRBJ2-2; 7 positions agree with TRBD2. Germline V gene lookup returns CDR1 SQVTM and CDR2 ANQGSEA. The CDR3 consists of 14 residues. J gave up 0 bases and V 6 bases, and 4 bases lay outside the gene matches. The DNA for the CDR3 is TGCAGCGTCGGGACTACCGCGAACACCGGGGAGCTGTTTTTT. As protein: CSVGTTANTGELFF.

This clone was recorded a few times. The chain couples TRBV9 to TRBJ2-5; D call uncertain. Germline CDR1 SGDLS, CDR2 YYNGEE. The V end was cut by 0 bases, the J end by 0 bases, with 0 bases between. This CDR3 contains 12 residues. This CDR3 reads CASSVDQETQYF. DNA of the CDR3: TGTGCCAGCAGCGTAGACCAAGAGACCCAGTACTTC.

This sequence joins TRBV20-1 and TRBJ2-1; D gene unclear. V was trimmed by 3 bases and J by 8 bases, leaving 8 bases between them. The germline V gene encodes CDR1 DFQATT and CDR2 SNEGSKA (reference sequence). This CDR3 is built from 11 residues. Here the CDR3 reads CSARGLDEQFF. The CDR3 coding sequence is TGCAGTGCTAGGGGTTTGGATGAGCAGTTCTTC.

This clone was seen a few times. V gene TRBV25-1 combines with J gene TRBJ1-1; 12 bases match TRBD1. J was trimmed by 3 bases and V by 3 bases; bases with no gene match: 8. CDR1 and CDR2 (germline): MGHDK, SYGVNS. This CDR3 has 17 residues. CDR3 protein: CASSEGQGAAMDTEAFF. As DNA, the CDR3 is TGTGCCAGCAGTGAGGGACAGGGGGCGGCTATGGACACTGAAGCTTTCTTT.

The table lists this clone with a few counts. The chain has TRBV25-1 and TRBJ2-2; 7 bases align to TRBD1. The CDR3 has 16 residues. CDR1 and CDR2 from the germline V gene are MGHDK and SYGVNS. The trim removed 2 bases at V and 2 bases at J, leaving 5 bases unmatched. This CDR3 is CASSEPRQGNTGELFF. DNA for the CDR3: TGTGCCAGCAGTGAACCCCGACAGGGAAACACCGGGGAGCTGTTTTTT.

This clone appeared a few times. Other DNA sequences from this sample encode an identical CDR3 as well. The chain is built from TRBV30 and TRBJ1-5; D is uncertain. The CDR3 has 14 amino acids. CDR1 and CDR2 from the germline V gene are GTSNPN and SVGIG (reference sequence). Trimming took off 0 bases at V and 4 bases at J, with 10 bases between the two ends. The CDR3 DNA reads TGTGCCTGGAGTGTACGGGCGGGGAATCAGCCCCAGCATTTT. It codes for CAWSVRAGNQPQHF.

The V call is TRBV9, the J call TRBJ1-4; D is undetermined. V lost 0 bases to trimming and J lost 7 bases, with 13 bases between them. The CDR3 is 15 residues long. Germline V gene sequence: CDR1 SGDLS, CDR2 YYNGEE. The chain's CDR3 is CASSVGPQIGEKLFF. The DNA for the CDR3 is TGTGCCAGCAGCGTAGGGCCTCAGATCGGTGAAAAACTGTTTTTT.

The V and J genes are TRBV29-1 and TRBJ1-4; D unresolved. Germline CDR1 SQVTM, CDR2 ANQGSEA. V was clipped by 6 bases and J by 6 bases, with 11 bases between them. The CDR3 runs to 12 residues. The chain's CDR3 is CSVWGADEKLFF. CDR3 DNA: TGCAGCGTATGGGGTGCGGATGAAAAACTGTTTTTT.

This chain links TRBV6-6 with TRBJ2-7; D possibly corresponds to TRBD1 (5 bases). Germline assignment: CDR1 MNHNY and CDR2 SVGAGI (reference sequence). The V gene lost 2 bases and the J gene lost 3 bases, with 14 bases spanning the gap. The CDR3 contains 15 residues. The CDR3 loop reads CASSYPNSGYYEQYF. The CDR3 coding sequence is TGTGCCAGCAGTTACCCGAATTCAGGGTACTACGAGCAGTACTTC.

V gene TRBV5-4 combines with J gene TRBJ2-7, with TRBD2 matching over 14 bases. After removal of 4 bases from V and 0 bases from J, the junction contained 6 bases not matched to a gene. CDR1 is SGHNT and CDR2 is YYREEE in the germline V gene (reference sequence). This CDR3 spans 17 amino acids. CDR3 in DNA: TGTGCCAGCAGCCCTGGACTAGCGGGAGGTACCTCCTACGAGCAGTACTTC. It is translated as CASSPGLAGGTSYEQYF.